This T cell receptor (beta chain) was sequenced for a study of blood T cell repertoires in COVID-19. V dropped 1 base and J dropped 2 bases, with 14 bases sitting between them. The CDR3 totals 16 residues. Germline CDR1 reads KGHSY; CDR2 reads FQNENV. Clones were read by immunoSEQ multiplex PCR, and TCRdb kept only the in-frame ones, dropping some. The repertoire holds fewer than 80,000 clones, with around three quarters as singletons. What was sequenced was peripheral blood. This TCR was recovered from a human donor in a cohort sampled during active COVID-19. The rearrangement links TRBV16 to TRBJ1-2, with a weak D call TRBD1 (6 bases). Here the CDR3 reads CASSQLEGGRNYGYTF. In DNA, the CDR3 is TGTGCCAGCAGCCAATTGGAAGGGGGTAGAAACTATGGCTACACCTTC.